The clone carrying this TCR beta chain was recorded at least ten times. The target antigen is unknown. V was trimmed by 6 bases and J by 6 bases, leaving 15 bases between them. This CDR3 contains 14 residues. This specimen belongs to a study of regulatory T cells in long-lasting Graves disease. General study findings and limits: TRBV28, TRBJ1-2 and TRBJ2-5 emerged as the favored segments in persistent disease.

Arm-PCR of CDR3 regions and iRepertoire HTBI primers were the basis on which TCR beta libraries were built. TCRdb used MiXCR to reprocess the multiplex PCR reads, holding one entry per CDR3 protein. The sample consists of 400,000 to 500,000 distinct CDR3 sequences, 20% to 25% of them appearing once. Time point described: persistent/refractory GD, antithyroid drugs over 5 years with positive TRAb. The authors made the TCR library using RNA they extracted from PBMCs. This specimen was peripheral blood mononuclear cells (PBMCs), taken when the disease was refractory, from a patient treated with antithyroid drugs. The V and J genes are TRBV12-3 or TRBV12-4 and TRBJ1-5, with D possibly TRBD1 on 6 matching bases. The TCR was taken from a female donor with Graves disease. The CDR3 reads CASRTDRNSQPQHF. CDR3 DNA: TGTGCCAGCAGAACCGACAGGAATAGTCAGCCCCAGCATTTT.